Listed below are T cell receptor beta chains from one sample, sequenced in a study of blood T cell repertoires in COVID-19. Assay used: immunoSEQ multiplex PCR; TCRdb lists only in-frame clones, some missing. The sample includes nearly 95,000 clones, roughly 87% seen only once; the top ten take roughly 5%. The sample taken for sequencing was peripheral blood. Receptor source: an elderly woman with acute or convalescent COVID-19. Both conserved end residues are part of each CDR3. The D gene is left open where the match is weak. Size is stated for part of the rows, as once, few or many counts, or as a class when the clone is expanded.

j_call	clone_size	v_call	d_call	cdr3_nt	cdr3_aa
TRBJ2-7	-	TRBV5-5	-	TGTGCCAGCAGCTTCAGACAGACCTACGAGCAGTACTTC	CASSFRQTYEQYF
TRBJ1-3	-	TRBV2	TRBD1	TGTGCCAGCACTCGTCTATTGACAGGGTTTTTTCATTTT	CASTRLLTGFFHF
TRBJ1-6	-	TRBV14	-	TGTGCCAGCAGCCAAGAGCTACCCCAGGGGAATTCACCCCTCCACTTT	CASSQELPQGNSPLHF
TRBJ1-5	-	TRBV4-1	TRBD1	TGCGCCAGCAGCCAAGTCGACAGGGGGAATCAGCCCCAGCATTTT	CASSQVDRGNQPQHF
TRBJ2-7	-	TRBV11-2	TRBD1	TGTGCCAGCAGCTTTGGACAGGGGGCGCGGGAGCAGTACTTC	CASSFGQGAREQYF
TRBJ2-1	-	TRBV11-3	-	TGTGCCAGCAGCTTAAATGGGCATGAGCAGTTCTTC	CASSLNGHEQFF
TRBJ1-1	-	TRBV19	-	TGTGCCAGTAGTGTCCGGGGGACTGAAGCTTTCTTT	CASSVRGTEAFF
TRBJ2-1	-	TRBV27	TRBD2	TGTGCCAGCAGGCGACCCGGGACTAGCGGGATGGATGAGCAGTTCTTC	CASRRPGTSGMDEQFF
TRBJ2-4	once	TRBV30	TRBD1	TGTGCCTGCTCCGTTATCGGACAGGCTTGGGACATTCAGTACTTC	CACSVIGQAWDIQYF
TRBJ2-7	few	TRBV30	-	TGTGCCTGGAGTCCGCCACCCTACTACGAGCAGTACTTC	CAWSPPPYYEQYF
TRBJ1-5	once	TRBV20-1	-	TGCAGTGCTAGTAAGACGGGAAACAATCAGCCCCAGCATTTT	CSASKTGNNQPQHF
TRBJ1-1	-	TRBV27	TRBD1	TGTGCCAGCAGTTTAGGGCAGGGGGTGATGAACACTGAAGCTTTCTTT	CASSLGQGVMNTEAFF
TRBJ2-4	-	TRBV14	TRBD2	TGTGCCAGCAGCCAATCAACGGGACTAGCGGGAGGGAAAAACATTCAGTACTTC	CASSQSTGLAGGKNIQYF
TRBJ1-2	-	TRBV2	-	TGTGCCAGCAGTGAACCGGTAGAGGGCTACACCTTC	CASSEPVEGYTF